Following are 10 T cell receptor beta chains from one sample sequenced in a study of response to subunit inactivated influenza vaccine. TCRdb independently ran MiXCR on the RT-PCR reads; one entry per CDR3 protein. Of around 650,000 distinct CDR3 sequences in the sample, 15% to 17% were seen once. Material: PBMCs from blood, obtained 11 to 12 days after vaccination. The receptors come from a man aged 50-60 years who received an inactivated influenza vaccine.

This clonotype was picked up a small number of times. J is TRBJ2-7 and V is TRBV5-1, with 10 nucleotides matching TRBD1. Germline CDR1 is SGHRS and CDR2 is YFSETQ. Trimming cost V 6 bases and J 3 bases; bases outside gene matches: 3. The length of the CDR3 is 13 residues. This CDR3 reads CASTRTGGYEQYF. CDR3 bases: TGCGCCAGCACCCGGACAGGGGGCTACGAGCAGTACTTC. Full variable domain (rest looked up from reference TRBV5-1 and TRBJ2-7): KAGVTQTPRYLIKTRGQQVTLSCSPISGHRSVSWYQQTPGQGLQFLFEYFSETQRNKGNFPGRFSGRQFSNSRSEMNVSTLELGDSALYLCASTRTGGYEQYFGPGTRLTVT.

This clonotype was seen only a few times. The rearrangement links TRBV20-1 to TRBJ1-6; D uncertain. The V gene's germline CDR1 is DFQATT and CDR2 SNEGSKA (reference sequence). The CDR3 is made up of 16 amino acids. V dropped 6 bases and J dropped 0 bases, with 15 bases sitting between them. CDR3 DNA sequence: TGCAGTGCAACGAAGGACGCCAGCTCCTATAATTCACCCCTCCACTTT. Protein: CSATKDASSYNSPLHF.

This clonotype came up many times. The chain joins TRBV6-5 to TRBJ1-5, with a weak D call TRBD1 (6 bases). The V gene lost 2 bases and the J gene lost 9 bases, with 11 bases spanning the gap. This CDR3 spans 13 amino acids. Germline loops: CDR1 MNHEY, CDR2 SVGAGI. The CDR3 loop reads CASSYTRGRPQHF. In nucleotides, the CDR3 is TGTGCCAGCAGTTACACCAGGGGTCGGCCCCAGCATTTT.

This clonotype occurred a few times. The V and J genes are TRBV5-1 and TRBJ2-7; D gene uncertain. With 5 bases removed from V and 7 bases from J, the gap between germline ends came to 19 bases. Germline CDR1 SGHRS, CDR2 YFSETQ. The CDR3 has 14 amino acids. CDR3 sequence: CASSQEPLVGEQYF. CDR3 bases: TGCGCCAGCAGTCAGGAGCCACTCGTCGGGGAGCAGTACTTC. Supplemented by reference TRBV5-1 and TRBJ2-7, the full variable domain reads KAGVTQTPRYLIKTRGQQVTLSCSPISGHRSVSWYQQTPGQGLQFLFEYFSETQRNKGNFPGRFSGRQFSNSRSEMNVSTLELGDSALYLCASSQEPLVGEQYFGPGTRLTVT.

The chain recombines TRBV5-1 with TRBJ2-7; D call uncertain. Germline CDR1 and CDR2: SGHRS and YFSETQ. The CDR3 loop spans 15 amino acids. V was trimmed by 0 bases and J by 2 bases, leaving 12 bases between them. Written as DNA, the CDR3 is TGCGCCAGCAGCTTGGATTTGGGCGGACCCTACGAGCAGTACTTC. Translated, it gives CASSLDLGGPYEQYF.

There are many counts of this clonotype. The chain has TRBV24-1 and TRBJ2-1; weak D call: TRBD1 (6 bases). The CDR3 is made up of 15 amino acids. Trimming stripped 0 bases from V and 1 base from J, with 6 bases between. The V gene's germline CDR1 is KGHDR and CDR2 SFDVKD. CDR3 nucleotides: TGTGCCACCAGTGATTTGACAGGGTCCTACAATGAGCAGTTCTTC. Its translation: CATSDLTGSYNEQFF.

The chain employs TRBV6-2 or TRBV6-3 and TRBJ1-1; D unresolved. Germline CDR1 is MNHEY and CDR2 is SVGEGT. The V and J ends lost 0 bases and 7 bases respectively, with 12 bases between them. The CDR3 spans 14 residues. The CDR3 DNA reads TGTGCCAGCAGTTACTCAGGATCCGCACATGAAGCTTTCTTT. Protein: CASSYSGSAHEAFF.

This clonotype was seen a few times. The J gene is TRBJ1-4, the V gene TRBV12-3 or TRBV12-4, with D unclear. Trimming left V 3 bases short and J 8 bases short, with 4 bases between. The CDR3 contains 11 residues. The CDR3 nucleotides read TGTGCCAGCAGTTTCCGGGAAAAACTGTTTTTT. It codes for CASSFREKLFF.

The J gene is TRBJ2-7, the V gene TRBV20-1; 7 nucleotides match TRBD1. This CDR3 is built from 14 residues. CDR1 is DFQATT, CDR2 SNEGSKA, per germline (reference sequence). V lost 0 bases to trimming and J lost 3 bases; unmatched junction nucleotides: 5. CDR3 loop: CSARDLRDSYEQYF. CDR3 sequence (DNA): TGCAGTGCTAGAGATCTACGGGACAGCTACGAGCAGTACTTC.

This clonotype turned up a few times. The chain has TRBV11-2 and TRBJ2-3; D may match TRBD1 or TRBD2 (5 bases each). The V gene lost 5 bases and the J gene lost 1 base, with 13 bases spanning the gap. The CDR3 is 15 amino acids. Germline values: CDR1 SGHAT, CDR2 FQNNGV. CDR3 sequence reads: CASSRRDGRTDTQYF. CDR3 nucleotide sequence: TGTGCCAGCAGCCGCCGGGACGGCCGCACAGATACGCAGTATTTT. Drawing the rest from reference TRBV11-2 and TRBJ2-3, the complete variable domain is EAGVAQSPRYKIIEKRQSVAFWCNPISGHATLYWYQQILGQGPKLLIQFQNNGVVDDSQLPKDRFSAERLKGVDSTLKIQPAKLEDSAVYLCASSRRDGRTDTQYFGPGTRLTVL.